Listed here is a single TCR beta chain. What it recognizes is unknown. This entry is derived from a study of cytotoxic CD8 clonotypes in ibrutinib-treated CLL. Study-wide background: The group held more than 10 relapsed/refractory and roughly 14 treatment-naive patients, with some 17 IGHV unmutated. After treatment lasting a median roughly 13 months, range 6 to 36, response samples were collected. Notes on the study in general: Upon ibrutinib response clonality rose, and upon progression it fell back toward baseline. In sustained-remission versus progressing patients, sampling times differed.

Profiling relied on immunoSEQ multiplex PCR, and the TCRdb table lists in-frame clones only, not all of them. Among 150,000 to 200,000 clones listed, roughly 90% were seen once. The ends were cut back, 1 base at V and 7 bases at J, with 16 bases in the middle. Germline V gene sequence: CDR1 SQVTM, CDR2 ANQGSEA. The CDR3 sequence is 15 residues long. The starting material was PBMCs, obtained at disease progression, from a patient treated with ibrutinib. This TCR came from a human donor with chronic lymphocytic leukemia. This chain joins TRBV29-1 and TRBJ2-2; a weak D match, TRBD2 (7 bases). The CDR3 sequence: CSVEVRLGGDGELFF. The CDR3 bases are TGCAGCGTTGAAGTCAGACTAGGGGGGGACGGGGAGCTGTTTTTT.